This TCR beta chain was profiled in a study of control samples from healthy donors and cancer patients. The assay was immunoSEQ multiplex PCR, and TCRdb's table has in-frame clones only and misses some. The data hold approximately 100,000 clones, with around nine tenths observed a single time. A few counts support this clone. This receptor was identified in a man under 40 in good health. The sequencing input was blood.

CDR3 DNA: TGTGCCAGCAGCTTTGGAAGGACAGGTCTTCGCGAGCAGTACTTC. Its translation is CASSFGRTGLREQYF. This chain uses TRBV11-3 with TRBJ2-7; 7 bases align to TRBD1. This CDR3 contains 15 residues. The germline V gene encodes CDR1 SGHNT and CDR2 YENEEA. V shed 3 bases, J shed 6 bases, and the junction held 11 bases outside the gene matches.